This T cell receptor beta chain stems from a study of blood T cell repertoires in COVID-19 (dated by TCRdb to about 2020). Notes on the research overall: Collaborator samples came from the United States, Italy and Spain and covered acute and convalescent phases of COVID-19. Sample metadata almost always included a de-identified subject ID, COVID-19 status, age in years and sex. The repertoires were released in a freely available public database intended as a resource for research on the immune response to SARS-CoV-2. Subjects who had been exposed to COVID-19, were actively infected with it, or had recovered from it provided the deeply sampled blood TCRbeta repertoires that made up the dataset. The prospective study material was composed of cDNA or gDNA derived from T cells, B-cell-depleted T cells, or PBMCs. Samples came from the ongoing ImmuneRACE study (first 160 participants) plus 1,254 subjects from 6 global collaborators. HLA class I and class II types, where available, came from metadata supplied by the sample provider rather than from assay-based typing.

Concerning this clone itself: Which antigen it targets is not known. No base-level quality is on record; no much larger clone is a single base apart.

The CDR3 runs 13 residues from the cysteine to the phenylalanine. Left in the record is the CDR3 DNA by itself, 39 bases read in frame from the first base. Trimming accounts for 4 bases at V and 10 bases at J, while the number of junction bases matched to no gene is 8. The germline V gene sets CDR1 to MGHRA and CDR2 to YSYEKL. The immunoSEQ Assay, a bias-controlled multiplex PCR, was used to amplify TCRbeta CDR3 regions from genomic DNA. Processing in the source paper ran as follows. Nucleated cell counts per sample were estimated from amplification of reference gene primers within the assay. Sequence reads were collapsed and filtered to measure the absolute abundance of every unique TCRbeta CDR3 rearrangement. For each sample, productive Simpson clonality was calculated by taking the square root of Simpson's diversity index across productive rearrangements. Imported from immuneACCESS, the table was reduced by TCRdb to in-frame sequences with V and J called. These copies leave out some clones; in studies compared against another copy, an unresolved V gene accounts for under half, and the cause of the remainder is not known. V and J calls and clone size are given by that table; D and trimming were obtained from the DNA. This sample holds approximately 110,000 clones; about 88% were observed only once. Of the sample, roughly 1.4% falls within the top ten clones.

The research as a whole found: How much clinical and demographic metadata was included differed by source and by participant, and the metadata was provided uncurated.

Each collaborating institution followed its own protocols to collect whole blood in K2EDTA tubes. Collaborator samples were shipped for TCRbeta analysis as frozen whole blood, isolated PBMCs, or DNA extracted from either sample type. The sequenced sample was peripheral blood. The V gene is TRBV4-1 and the J gene is TRBJ2-3; the central 7 bases match TRBD2. This TCR was recovered from a man aged 35 to 55 with acute or convalescent COVID-19. The CDR3 corresponds to CASSPPREWAQYF. The bases read TGCGCCAGCAGCCCCCCGCGGGAGTGGGCGCAGTATTTT.